These T cell receptor beta chains were read from a single sample in a study of T cells in Graves' hyperthyroidism and ophthalmopathy. Via MiXCR, TCRdb re-called the multiplex PCR reads, giving one row per CDR3 protein. This table has roughly 300,000 distinct CDR3 sequences, approximately 13% appearing once. Sequencing was performed on blood. The receptor source for this set is a woman aged 25 to 45 with Graves' hyperthyroidism. CDR3s include the opening cysteine and the closing phenylalanine or tryptophan.

V	J	CDR3
TRBV14	TRBJ2-2	CASSQLGQRELFF
TRBV2	TRBJ2-1	CASSPRGYNEQFF
TRBV7-2	TRBJ2-5	CASSFHQGLSGETQYF
TRBV12-3/TRBV12-4	TRBJ2-3	CASSFSGRAPYF
TRBV6-2/TRBV6-3	TRBJ2-3	CASSYKASTDTQYF
TRBV6-1	TRBJ1-5	CASSETTGPLGQPQHF
TRBV7-9	TRBJ2-1	CASSLVRTSGLYNEQFF
TRBV7-9	TRBJ2-5	CASSFRDLPKLAVARETQYF
TRBV27	TRBJ2-2	CASSLGEGAGELFF
TRBV12-3/TRBV12-4	TRBJ1-1	CASKATEAFF
TRBV28	TRBJ2-1	CASGSGGLGGNEQFF